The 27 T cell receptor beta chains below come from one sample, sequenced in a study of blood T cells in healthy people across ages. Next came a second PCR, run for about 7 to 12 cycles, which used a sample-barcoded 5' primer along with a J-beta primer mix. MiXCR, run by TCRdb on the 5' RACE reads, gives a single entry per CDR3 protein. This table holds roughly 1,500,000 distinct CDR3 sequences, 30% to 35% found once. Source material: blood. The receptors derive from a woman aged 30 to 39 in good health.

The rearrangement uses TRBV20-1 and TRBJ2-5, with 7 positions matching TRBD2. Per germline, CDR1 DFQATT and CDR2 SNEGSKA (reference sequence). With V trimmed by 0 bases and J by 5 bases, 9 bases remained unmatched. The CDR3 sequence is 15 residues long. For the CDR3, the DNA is TGCAGTGCTAGAGATCCCAGCGGGATTGGCGAGACCCAGTACTTC. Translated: CSARDPSGIGETQYF.

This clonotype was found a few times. The CDR3 DNA follows: TGTGCCAGCGCCCGGGGGGTTAATGAAAAACTGTTTTTT. It encodes CASARGVNEKLFF. The chain combines TRBV7-6 with TRBJ1-4; D is perhaps TRBD1 (5 bases). In germline, CDR1 is SGHVS, CDR2 FNYEAQ. This CDR3 has 13 residues. Trimming pared 8 bases from V and 4 bases from J, leaving 11 bases between.

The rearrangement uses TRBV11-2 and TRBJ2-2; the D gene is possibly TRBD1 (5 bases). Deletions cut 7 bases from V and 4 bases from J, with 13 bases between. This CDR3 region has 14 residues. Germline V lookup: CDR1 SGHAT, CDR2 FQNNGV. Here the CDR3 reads CASTLGRATGELFF. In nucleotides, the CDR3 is TGTGCCAGCACCTTGGGCAGGGCCACCGGGGAGCTGTTTTTT.

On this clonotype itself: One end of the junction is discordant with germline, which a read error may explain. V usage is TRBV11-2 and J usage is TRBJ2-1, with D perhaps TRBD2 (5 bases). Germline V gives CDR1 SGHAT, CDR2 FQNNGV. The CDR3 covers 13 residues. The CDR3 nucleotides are TGTGCCAACAGCCAAGGTAGCGTCAATGAGCAGTTCTTC. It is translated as CANSQGSVNEQFF.

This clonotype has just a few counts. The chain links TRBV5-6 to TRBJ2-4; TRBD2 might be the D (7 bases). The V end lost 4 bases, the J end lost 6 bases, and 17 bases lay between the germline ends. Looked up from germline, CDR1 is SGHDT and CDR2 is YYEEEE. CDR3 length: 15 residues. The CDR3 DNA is TGTGCCAGCAGCCCGGGGAGGGGGGCCGGAAACATTCAGTACTTC. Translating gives CASSPGRGAGNIQYF.

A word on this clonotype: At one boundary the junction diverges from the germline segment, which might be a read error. The chain's CDR3 is CAGSLAGTSVSYEQYF. DNA of the CDR3: TGTGCCGGCAGTTTAGCTGGGACTAGCGTCTCCTACGAGCAGTACTTC. This chain connects TRBV27 to TRBJ2-7; TRBD2 matches 10 bases. Germline loops: CDR1 MNHEY, CDR2 SMNVEV (reference sequence). The CDR3 extends over 16 amino acids.

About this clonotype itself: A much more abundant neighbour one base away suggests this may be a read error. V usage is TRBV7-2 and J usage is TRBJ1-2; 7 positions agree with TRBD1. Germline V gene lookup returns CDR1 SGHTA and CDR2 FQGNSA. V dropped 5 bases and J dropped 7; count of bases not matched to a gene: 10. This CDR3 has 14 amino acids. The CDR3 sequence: CASSQQGQSCGYTF. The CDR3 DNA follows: TGTGCCAGCAGCCAACAGGGACAGTCTTGTGGCTACACCTTC.

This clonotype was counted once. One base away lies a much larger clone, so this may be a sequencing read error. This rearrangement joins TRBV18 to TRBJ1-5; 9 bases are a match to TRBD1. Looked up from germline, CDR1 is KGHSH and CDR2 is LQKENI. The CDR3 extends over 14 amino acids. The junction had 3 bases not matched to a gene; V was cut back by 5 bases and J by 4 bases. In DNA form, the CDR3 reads TGTGCCAGCTCAAAACAGGGGGCGAATCAGCCCCAGCATTTT. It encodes CASSKQGANQPQHF. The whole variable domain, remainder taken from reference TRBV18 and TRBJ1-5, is NAGVMQNPRHLVRRRGQEARLRCSPMKGHSHVYWYRQLPEEGLKFMVYLQKENIIDESGMPKERFSAEFPKEGPSILRIQQVVRGDSAAYFCASSKQGANQPQHFGDGTRLSIL.

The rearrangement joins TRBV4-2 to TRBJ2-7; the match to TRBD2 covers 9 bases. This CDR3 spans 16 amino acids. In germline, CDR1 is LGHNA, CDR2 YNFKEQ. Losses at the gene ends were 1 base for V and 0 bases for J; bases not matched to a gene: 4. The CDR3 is CASSQVTAGGSYEQYF. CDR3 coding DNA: TGTGCCAGCAGCCAAGTTACAGCGGGGGGCTCCTACGAGCAGTACTTC.

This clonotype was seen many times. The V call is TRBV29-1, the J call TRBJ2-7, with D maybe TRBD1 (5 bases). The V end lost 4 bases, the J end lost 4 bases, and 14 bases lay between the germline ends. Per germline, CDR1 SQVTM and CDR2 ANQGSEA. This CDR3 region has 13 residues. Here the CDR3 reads CSVAKGLGYEQYF. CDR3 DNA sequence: TGCAGCGTTGCTAAGGGGTTAGGATACGAGCAGTACTTC.

CDR3 sequence (DNA): TGTGCCAGCAGCTCCCGGGACAGAATAGAAGAGACCCAGTACTTC. It is translated as CASSSRDRIEETQYF. The chain carries TRBV3-1 and TRBJ2-5; 7 bases map to TRBD1. CDR1 and CDR2 (germline): LGHDT, YNNKEL (reference sequence). CDR3 length equals 15 residues. Trimming at V came to 5 bases and at J to 3 bases, leaving 9 bases not matched to a gene.

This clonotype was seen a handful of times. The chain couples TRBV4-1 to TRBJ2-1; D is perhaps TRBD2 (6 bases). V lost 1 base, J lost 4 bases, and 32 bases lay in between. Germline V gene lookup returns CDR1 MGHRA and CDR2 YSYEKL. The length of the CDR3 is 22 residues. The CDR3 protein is CASSQVTLGLAIEWGFYNEQFF. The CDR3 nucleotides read TGCGCCAGCAGCCAAGTAACGTTAGGGCTAGCGATCGAGTGGGGGTTTTACAATGAGCAGTTCTTC.

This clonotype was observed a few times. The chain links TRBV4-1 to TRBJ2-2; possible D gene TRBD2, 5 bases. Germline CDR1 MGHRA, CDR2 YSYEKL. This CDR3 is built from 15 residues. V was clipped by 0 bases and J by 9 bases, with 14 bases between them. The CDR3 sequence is CASSQDPGRTRELFF. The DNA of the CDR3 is TGCGCCAGCAGCCAAGATCCGGGGAGAACCCGGGAGCTGTTTTTT.

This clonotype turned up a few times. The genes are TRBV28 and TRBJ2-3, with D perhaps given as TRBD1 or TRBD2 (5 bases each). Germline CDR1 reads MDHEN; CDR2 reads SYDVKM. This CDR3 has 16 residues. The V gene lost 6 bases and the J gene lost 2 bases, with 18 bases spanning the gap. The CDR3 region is CASSPRGPKNTDTQYF. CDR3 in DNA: TGTGCCAGCAGCCCTCGGGGACCGAAGAACACAGATACGCAGTATTTT.

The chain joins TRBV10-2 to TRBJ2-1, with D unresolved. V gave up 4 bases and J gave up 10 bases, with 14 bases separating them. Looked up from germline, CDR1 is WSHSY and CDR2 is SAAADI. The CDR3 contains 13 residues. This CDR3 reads CASSAASPGEQFF. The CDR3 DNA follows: TGCGCCAGCAGTGCGGCCTCTCCCGGGGAGCAGTTCTTC.

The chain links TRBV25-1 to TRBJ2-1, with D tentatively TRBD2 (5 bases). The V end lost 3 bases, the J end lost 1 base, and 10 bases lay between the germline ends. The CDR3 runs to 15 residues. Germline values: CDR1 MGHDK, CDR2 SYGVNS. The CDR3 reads CASSDMGSSYNEQFF. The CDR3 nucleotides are TGTGCCAGCAGTGACATGGGGAGTTCCTACAATGAGCAGTTCTTC.

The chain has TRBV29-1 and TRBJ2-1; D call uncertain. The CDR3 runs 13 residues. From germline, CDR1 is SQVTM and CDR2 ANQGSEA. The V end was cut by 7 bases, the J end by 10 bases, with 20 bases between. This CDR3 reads CSAKLPQLNEQFF. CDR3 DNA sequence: TGCAGCGCAAAACTTCCGCAACTTAACGAGCAGTTCTTC.

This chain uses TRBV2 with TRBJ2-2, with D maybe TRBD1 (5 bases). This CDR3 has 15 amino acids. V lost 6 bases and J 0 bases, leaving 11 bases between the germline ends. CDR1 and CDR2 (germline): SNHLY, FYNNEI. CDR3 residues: CASRVTTANTGELFF. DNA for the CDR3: TGTGCCAGCAGAGTTACGACAGCGAACACCGGGGAGCTGTTTTTT.

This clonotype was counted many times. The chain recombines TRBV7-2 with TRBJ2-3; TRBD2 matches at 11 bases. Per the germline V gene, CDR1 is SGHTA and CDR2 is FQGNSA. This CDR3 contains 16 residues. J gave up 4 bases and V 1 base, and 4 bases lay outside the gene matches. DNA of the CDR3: TGTGCCAGCAGCTTAGGTCTAGCGGGAGGTTCAGATACGCAGTATTTT. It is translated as CASSLGLAGGSDTQYF.

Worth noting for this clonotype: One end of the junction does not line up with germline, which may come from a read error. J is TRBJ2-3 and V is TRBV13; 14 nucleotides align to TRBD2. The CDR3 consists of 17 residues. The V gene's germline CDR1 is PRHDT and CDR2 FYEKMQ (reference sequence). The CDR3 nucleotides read TGTGCCAGCAGCGACCCCCGACTAGCGGGAGGGGCAGATGCGCAGTATTTT. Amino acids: CASSDPRLAGGADAQYF.

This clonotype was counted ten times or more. The chain's CDR3 is CASSTGTGYNEQYF. The CDR3 DNA follows: TGTGCCAGCAGTACCGGGACAGGGTACAACGAGCAGTACTTC. V and J are TRBV6-5 and TRBJ2-7; 9 bases match TRBD1. Germline values: CDR1 MNHEY, CDR2 SVGAGI. V dropped 5 bases and J dropped 5; count of bases not matched to a gene: 7. The CDR3 runs 14 residues.

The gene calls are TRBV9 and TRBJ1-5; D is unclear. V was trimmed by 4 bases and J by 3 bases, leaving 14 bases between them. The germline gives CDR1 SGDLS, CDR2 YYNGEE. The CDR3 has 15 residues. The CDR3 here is CASSYGQEVNQPQHF. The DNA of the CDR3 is TGTGCCAGCAGCTACGGGCAGGAGGTCAATCAGCCCCAGCATTTT.

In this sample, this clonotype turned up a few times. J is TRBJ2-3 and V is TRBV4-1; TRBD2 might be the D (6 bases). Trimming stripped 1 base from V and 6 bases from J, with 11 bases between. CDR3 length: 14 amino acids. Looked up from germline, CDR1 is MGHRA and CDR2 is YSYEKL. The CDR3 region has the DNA TGCGCCAGCAGCCAAGTGGAGGGGATTGATACGCAGTATTTT. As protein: CASSQVEGIDTQYF.

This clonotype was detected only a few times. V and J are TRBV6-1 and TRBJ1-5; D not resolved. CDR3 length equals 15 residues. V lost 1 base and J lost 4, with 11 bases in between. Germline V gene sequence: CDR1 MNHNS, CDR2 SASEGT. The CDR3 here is CASSEVRIRNQPQHF. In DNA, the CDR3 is TGTGCCAGCAGTGAAGTAAGGATACGGAATCAGCCCCAGCATTTT.

CDR3 residues: CASSLGDRLNEQFF. The CDR3 nucleotides are TGCGCCAGCAGCCTGGGGGACAGGCTAAATGAGCAGTTCTTC. The rearrangement joins TRBV5-1 to TRBJ2-1; 8 bases map to TRBD1. Germline V lookup: CDR1 SGHRS, CDR2 YFSETQ. The ends lost 4 bases at V and 7 bases at J; junction bases unmatched: 7. The CDR3 runs to 14 residues.

DNA of the CDR3: TGTGCCAGCAGCCCCCCTTGGGGAACCGGGGAGCTGTTTTTT. Translation: CASSPPWGTGELFF. The chain uses TRBV7-2 and TRBJ2-2; D is ambiguous. Per germline, CDR1 SGHTA and CDR2 FQGNSA. The length of the CDR3 is 14 residues. Trimming left V 5 bases short and J 5 bases short, with 12 bases between.

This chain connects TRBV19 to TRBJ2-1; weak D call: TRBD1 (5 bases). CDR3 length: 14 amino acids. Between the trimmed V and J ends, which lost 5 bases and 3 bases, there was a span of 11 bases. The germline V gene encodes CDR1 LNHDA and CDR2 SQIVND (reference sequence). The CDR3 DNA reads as TGTGCCAGTAGTTTCCCAGGGCTCTACAATGAGCAGTTCTTC. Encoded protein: CASSFPGLYNEQFF.